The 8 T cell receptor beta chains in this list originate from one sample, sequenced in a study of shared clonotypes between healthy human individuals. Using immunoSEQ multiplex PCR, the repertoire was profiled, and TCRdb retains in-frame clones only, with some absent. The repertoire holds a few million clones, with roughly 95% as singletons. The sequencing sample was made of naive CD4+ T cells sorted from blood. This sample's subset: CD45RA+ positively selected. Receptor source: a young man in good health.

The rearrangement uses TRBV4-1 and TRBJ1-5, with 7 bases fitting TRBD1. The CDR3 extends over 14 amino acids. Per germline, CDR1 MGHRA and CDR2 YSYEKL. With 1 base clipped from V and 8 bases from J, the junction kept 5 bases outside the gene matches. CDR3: CASSQGDRMEPQHF. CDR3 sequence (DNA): TGCGCCAGCAGCCAAGGGGACAGAATGGAGCCCCAGCATTTT.

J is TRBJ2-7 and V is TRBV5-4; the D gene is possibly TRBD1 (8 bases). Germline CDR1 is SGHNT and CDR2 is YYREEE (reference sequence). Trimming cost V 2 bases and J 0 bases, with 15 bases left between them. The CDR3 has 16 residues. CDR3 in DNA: TGTGCCAGCAGCTTTGGGGGGGACAGGAGCTCCTACGAGCAGTACTTC. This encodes CASSFGGDRSSYEQYF.

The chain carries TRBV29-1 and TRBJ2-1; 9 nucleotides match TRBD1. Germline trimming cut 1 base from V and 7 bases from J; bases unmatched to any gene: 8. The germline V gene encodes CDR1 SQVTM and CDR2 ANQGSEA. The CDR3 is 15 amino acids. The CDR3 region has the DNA TGCAGCGTTGAAGGTCATACGACAGGGGGAAATGAGCAGTTCTTC. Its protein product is CSVEGHTTGGNEQFF.

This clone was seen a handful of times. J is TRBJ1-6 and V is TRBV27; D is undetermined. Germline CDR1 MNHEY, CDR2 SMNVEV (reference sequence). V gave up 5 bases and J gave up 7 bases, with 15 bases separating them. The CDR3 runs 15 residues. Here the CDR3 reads CASSLSQITNSPLHF. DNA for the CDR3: TGTGCCAGCAGTCTCTCACAGATTACAAATTCACCCCTCCACTTT.

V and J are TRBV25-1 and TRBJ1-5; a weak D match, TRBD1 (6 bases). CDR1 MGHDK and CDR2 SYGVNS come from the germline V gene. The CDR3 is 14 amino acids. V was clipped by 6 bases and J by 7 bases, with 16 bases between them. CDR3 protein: CASSGGGLWQPQHF. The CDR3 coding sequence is TGTGCCAGCAGCGGTGGGGGGCTTTGGCAGCCCCAGCATTTT. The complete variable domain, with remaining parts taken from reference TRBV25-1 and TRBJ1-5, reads EADIYQTPRYLVIGTGKKITLECSQTMGHDKMYWYQQDPGMELHLIHYSYGVNSTEKGDLSSESTVSRIRTEHFPLTLESARPSHTSQYLCASSGGGLWQPQHFGDGTRLSIL.

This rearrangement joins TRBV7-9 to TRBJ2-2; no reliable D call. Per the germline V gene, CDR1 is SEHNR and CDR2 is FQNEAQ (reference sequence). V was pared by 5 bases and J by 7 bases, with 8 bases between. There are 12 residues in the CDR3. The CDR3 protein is CASSLLGGELFF. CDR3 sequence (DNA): TGTGCCAGCAGCCTATTGGGCGGGGAGCTGTTTTTT.

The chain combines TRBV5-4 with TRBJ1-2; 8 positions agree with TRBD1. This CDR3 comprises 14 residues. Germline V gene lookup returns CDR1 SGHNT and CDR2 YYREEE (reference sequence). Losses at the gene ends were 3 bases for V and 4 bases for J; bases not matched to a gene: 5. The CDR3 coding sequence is TGTGCCAGCAGCTCGGGACAGGCCGTCTATGGCTACACCTTC. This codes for CASSSGQAVYGYTF.

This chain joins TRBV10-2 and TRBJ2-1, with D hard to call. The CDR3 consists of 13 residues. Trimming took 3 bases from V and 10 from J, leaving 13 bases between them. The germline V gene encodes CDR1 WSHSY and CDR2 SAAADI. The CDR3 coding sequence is TGCGCCAGCAGTGACCGAGAAGACTGGGAGCAGTTCTTC. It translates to CASSDREDWEQFF.